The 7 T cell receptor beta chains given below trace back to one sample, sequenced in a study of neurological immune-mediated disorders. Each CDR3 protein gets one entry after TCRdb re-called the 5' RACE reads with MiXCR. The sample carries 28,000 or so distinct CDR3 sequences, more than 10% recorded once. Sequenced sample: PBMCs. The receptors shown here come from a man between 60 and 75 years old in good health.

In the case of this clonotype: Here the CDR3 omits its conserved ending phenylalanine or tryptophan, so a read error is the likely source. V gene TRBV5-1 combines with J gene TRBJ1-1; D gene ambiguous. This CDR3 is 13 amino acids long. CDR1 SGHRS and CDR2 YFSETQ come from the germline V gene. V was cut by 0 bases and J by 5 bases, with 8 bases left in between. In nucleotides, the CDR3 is TGCGCCAGCAGCTTGGACACGGGGACTGAAGCTTTCCTT. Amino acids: CASSLDTGTEAFL.

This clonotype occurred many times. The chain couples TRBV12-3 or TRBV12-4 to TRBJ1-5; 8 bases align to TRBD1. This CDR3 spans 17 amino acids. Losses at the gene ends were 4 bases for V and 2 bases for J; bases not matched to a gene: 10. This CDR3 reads CASSSGRGLVGNQPQHF. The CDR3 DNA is TGTGCCAGCAGTTCGGGCAGGGGGCTGGTCGGCAATCAGCCCCAGCATTTT.

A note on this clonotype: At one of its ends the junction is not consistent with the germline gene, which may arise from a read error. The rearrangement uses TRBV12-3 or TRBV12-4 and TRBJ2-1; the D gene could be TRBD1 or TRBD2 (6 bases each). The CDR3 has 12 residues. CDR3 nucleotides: TGTGCAAGCAGTTTAGGGGGGAATAAGCAGTTCTTC. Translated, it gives CASSLGGNKQFF.

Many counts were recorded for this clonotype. The CDR3 nucleotides read TGTGCCAGCAGCCCCTCGAGGCAGGCGGGAAAACTGTTTTTT. Translating it yields CASSPSRQAGKLFF. The rearrangement joins TRBV7-9 to TRBJ1-4; D uncertain. The V gene lost 5 bases and the J gene lost 10 bases, with 17 bases spanning the gap. The length of the CDR3 is 14 residues. The V gene's germline CDR1 is SEHNR and CDR2 FQNEAQ (reference sequence).

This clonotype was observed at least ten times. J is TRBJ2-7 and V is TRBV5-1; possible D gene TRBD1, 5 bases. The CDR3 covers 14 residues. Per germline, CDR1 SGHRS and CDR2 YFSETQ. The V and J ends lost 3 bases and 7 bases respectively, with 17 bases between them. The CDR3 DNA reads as TGCGCCAGCAGCTGGACCTTAGACACAGGAGAGCAGTACTTC. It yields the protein CASSWTLDTGEQYF.

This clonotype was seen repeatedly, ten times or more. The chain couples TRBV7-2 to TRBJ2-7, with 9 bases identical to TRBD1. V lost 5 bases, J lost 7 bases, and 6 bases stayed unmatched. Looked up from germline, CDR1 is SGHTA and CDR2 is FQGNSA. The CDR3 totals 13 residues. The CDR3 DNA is TGTGCCAGCAGCCTACAGGGGGCGAGGGAGCAGTACTTC. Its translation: CASSLQGAREQYF.

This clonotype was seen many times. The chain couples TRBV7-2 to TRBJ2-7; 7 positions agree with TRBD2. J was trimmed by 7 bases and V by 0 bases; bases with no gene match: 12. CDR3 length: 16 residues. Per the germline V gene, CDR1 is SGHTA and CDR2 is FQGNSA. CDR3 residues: CASSLASAGPGGEQYF. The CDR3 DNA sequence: TGTGCCAGCAGCTTAGCTTCGGCAGGACCGGGGGGTGAGCAGTACTTC.